These 18 T cell receptor beta chains originate from one sample sequenced in a study of T cells after yellow fever vaccination. TCRdb ran MiXCR on the 5' RACE reads and lists one entry per CDR3 protein. The sample carries roughly 400,000 distinct CDR3 sequences, roughly a sixth recorded once. Source: PBMCs, taken before the yellow fever booster vaccination. These receptors were obtained from a man aged 18 to 35 who received the YFV17D yellow fever vaccine.

The chain combines TRBV7-2 with TRBJ2-5; D is perhaps TRBD2 (7 bases). The length of the CDR3 is 16 residues. Germline V gene lookup returns CDR1 SGHTA and CDR2 FQGNSA. V was pared by 7 bases and J by 4 bases, with 22 bases between. The chain's CDR3 is CASTVGGAFRGETQYF. The CDR3 DNA is TGTGCCAGCACAGTTGGGGGGGCGTTCCGGGGAGAGACCCAGTACTTC.

The J gene is TRBJ2-2, the V gene TRBV15; the D is unclear. In germline, CDR1 is LNHNV, CDR2 YYDKDF (reference sequence). CDR3 length: 14 residues. Trimming took off 0 bases at V and 4 bases at J, with 6 bases between the two ends. CDR3 nucleotides: TGTGCCACCAGCAGAGAGGGGATCACCGGGGAGCTGTTTTTT. Translated: CATSREGITGELFF.

This clonotype was counted a few times. V and J are TRBV7-2 and TRBJ2-5; the match to TRBD1 covers 7 bases. Germline V CDR1 and CDR2: SGHTA, FQGNSA. Unmatched junction bases numbered 7, after V lost 7 bases and J lost 5 bases. This CDR3 region has 13 residues. CDR3 coding DNA: TGTGCCAGCACTAGGGGGCTCGGGGAGACCCAGTACTTC. This translates into CASTRGLGETQYF.

CDR3 DNA sequence: TGTGCCAGCAGCCAAGACGGCGGGGGCTACAATGAGCAGTTCTTC. This codes for CASSQDGGGYNEQFF. V gene TRBV4-2 combines with J gene TRBJ2-1; the match to TRBD2 covers 7 bases. The V segment lost 0 bases and the J segment 3 bases; nucleotides outside the gene matches: 2. Germline assignment: CDR1 LGHNA and CDR2 YNFKEQ. This CDR3 is 15 amino acids long.

The chain employs TRBV5-1 and TRBJ2-3; no clear D. The CDR3 runs to 14 residues. Trimming took off 4 bases at V and 1 base at J, with 10 bases between the two ends. Germline loops: CDR1 SGHRS, CDR2 YFSETQ. The CDR3 bases are TGCGCCAGCAGCCCGCTCCGGCGCACAGATACGCAGTATTTT. The encoded protein is CASSPLRRTDTQYF.

The chain joins TRBV20-1 to TRBJ2-7; D is possibly TRBD2 (6 bases). This CDR3 spans 12 amino acids. Germline values: CDR1 DFQATT, CDR2 SNEGSKA (reference sequence). V lost 6 bases and J 5 bases, leaving 14 bases between the germline ends. DNA of the CDR3: TGCAGTGCCATCCGACTAGGGGACGAGCAGTACTTC. This translates into CSAIRLGDEQYF.

This chain connects TRBV7-3 to TRBJ2-1; possibly TRBD2 for D (6 bases). This CDR3 has 15 amino acids. Germline-derived CDR1 and CDR2 are SGHTA and FQGTGA. V was shortened by 2 bases and J by 5 bases, with 13 bases between the two germline ends. The CDR3: CASSLFPGLHNEQFF. The CDR3 DNA sequence: TGTGCCAGCAGCTTATTCCCCGGACTACACAATGAGCAGTTCTTC. The entire variable domain, with the rest obtained from reference TRBV7-3 and TRBJ2-1, is as follows: GAGVSQTPSNKVTEKGKYVELRCDPISGHTALYWYRQSLGQGPEFLIYFQGTGAADDSGLPNDRFFAVRPEGSVSTLKIQRTERGDSAVYLCASSLFPGLHNEQFFGPGTRLTVL.

This clonotype was counted only a few times. The chain uses TRBV5-6 and TRBJ2-7; a possible D gene is TRBD2 (5 bases). Germline lookup yields CDR1 SGHDT and CDR2 YYEEEE. CDR3 size: 14 residues. Trimming stripped 0 bases from V and 6 bases from J, with 13 bases between. CDR3 in amino acids: CASSLGSKSGEQYV. In nucleotides, the CDR3 is TGTGCCAGCAGCTTGGGATCAAAGAGCGGCGAGCAGTACGTC.

This clonotype was detected ten times or more. The chain combines TRBV29-1 with TRBJ1-5; possible D gene TRBD1, 5 bases. CDR1 and CDR2 from the germline V gene are SQVTM and ANQGSEA. The CDR3 runs 14 residues. V lost 4 bases and J lost 5, with 15 bases in between. The CDR3 here is CSVGMQGKDQPQHF. For the CDR3, the DNA is TGCAGCGTTGGCATGCAGGGAAAGGATCAGCCCCAGCATTTT.

This clonotype was picked up a small number of times. The V call is TRBV4-3, the J call TRBJ1-6; D is undetermined. V shed 0 bases and J shed 2 bases, with 14 bases lying between them. The V gene's germline CDR1 is LGHNA and CDR2 YSLEER. The CDR3 consists of 18 residues. CDR3 nucleotide sequence: TGCGCCAGCAGCCAAGATTACGTTACGATGCCCTATAATTCACCCCTCCACTTT. This sequence encodes CASSQDYVTMPYNSPLHF.

In this sample, this clonotype turned up a few times. V gene TRBV7-2 combines with J gene TRBJ1-5; 8 bases match TRBD1. Germline loops: CDR1 SGHTA, CDR2 FQGNSA. V lost 5 bases to trimming and J lost 4 bases; unmatched junction nucleotides: 4. This CDR3 has 14 amino acids. Written as DNA, the CDR3 is TGTGCCAGCAGCCACGACAGGGGAAATCAGCCCCAGCATTTT. This gives the protein CASSHDRGNQPQHF.

The sample holds many counts of this clonotype. The V call is TRBV11-2, the J call TRBJ2-1; 8 nucleotides match TRBD2. The germline V gene encodes CDR1 SGHAT and CDR2 FQNNGV. The junction had 4 bases not matched to a gene; V was cut back by 2 bases and J by 4 bases. The CDR3 runs to 15 residues. The DNA for the CDR3 is TGTGCCAGCAGCTTACGTAGCGGGGATTACAATGAGCAGTTCTTC. Protein product: CASSLRSGDYNEQFF.

The J gene is TRBJ2-2, the V gene TRBV7-2, with 10 bases lining up with TRBD2. The CDR3 sequence is 17 residues long. Germline CDR1 reads SGHTA; CDR2 reads FQGNSA. V was clipped by 3 bases and J by 1 base; unmatched bases: 5. CDR3 nucleotide sequence: TGTGCCAGCAGCTTCCCTAGCGGGGGCCTGAACACCGGGGAGCTGTTTTTT. It encodes CASSFPSGGLNTGELFF.

This clonotype has just a few counts. The chain is built from TRBV12-3 or TRBV12-4 and TRBJ2-5; a possible D gene is TRBD2 (6 bases). This CDR3 spans 13 amino acids. Trimming cost V 5 bases and J 5 bases, with 12 bases left between them. CDR3 DNA: TGTGCCAGCAGTCCAAATGGGGGGGAGACCCAGTACTTC. It yields the protein CASSPNGGETQYF.

The rearrangement uses TRBV7-2 and TRBJ2-1; TRBD2 matches 12 bases. The CDR3 covers 17 residues. Germline CDR1 is SGHTA and CDR2 is FQGNSA. The V gene end was trimmed by 4 bases and the J gene end by 6 bases; junction bases not matched to a gene: 10. The CDR3, as DNA: TGTGCCAGCAGCTCCCGACGGACTAGCGGGGCGAGCAATGAGCAGTTCTTC. Translating gives CASSSRRTSGASNEQFF. Supplemented by reference TRBV7-2 and TRBJ2-1, the full variable domain reads GAGVSQSPSNKVTEKGKDVELRCDPISGHTALYWYRQSLGQGLEFLIYFQGNSAPDKSGLPSDRFSAERTGGSVSTLTIQRTQQEDSAVYLCASSSRRTSGASNEQFFGPGTRLTVL.

The chain carries TRBV4-2 and TRBJ2-2; D may be TRBD1 (5 bases). Trimming stripped 0 bases from V and 4 bases from J, with 15 bases between. Germline values: CDR1 LGHNA, CDR2 YNFKEQ. The CDR3 sequence is 17 residues long. CDR3 in amino acids: CASSQDPQGWSTGELFF. The CDR3 DNA follows: TGTGCCAGCAGCCAAGATCCCCAGGGTTGGAGCACCGGGGAGCTGTTTTTT.

The chain employs TRBV9 and TRBJ2-5; tentative D call: TRBD2 (5 bases). The CDR3 length is 13 residues. CDR1 and CDR2 from the germline V gene are SGDLS and YYNGEE. The ends were cut back, 3 bases at V and 7 bases at J, with 13 bases in the middle. The CDR3: CASSAYAEGTQYF. CDR3 sequence (DNA): TGTGCCAGCAGCGCATACGCCGAGGGGACCCAGTACTTC.

This chain connects TRBV7-2 to TRBJ2-5; 7 nucleotides match TRBD2. The CDR3 runs 14 residues. CDR1 and CDR2 from the germline V gene are SGHTA and FQGNSA. V lost 4 bases and J lost 2; bases outside the gene matches: 4. For the CDR3, the DNA is TGTGCCAGCAGCTACCAGCGGGGACAAGAGACCCAGTACTTC. Amino acid sequence: CASSYQRGQETQYF.